A single sample gave rise to the 2 T cell receptor beta chains below, sequenced in a study of radiotherapy plus CTLA-4 blockade in lung cancer. Clones were sequenced by immunoSEQ multiplex PCR, and TCRdb holds only the in-frame ones, with some missing. The sample gives about 86,000 clones, less than 90% of which show up once; under 0.85% is in the top ten. The input for sequencing was peripheral blood, taken from a patient treated with radiotherapy plus ipilimumab. Receptors originate from a human donor with non-small cell lung cancer who had stable disease on radiotherapy plus ipilimumab.

This rearrangement joins TRBV6-5 to TRBJ2-1, with D perhaps TRBD2 (6 bases). The CDR3 contains 15 residues. Germline CDR1 MNHEY, CDR2 SVGAGI. V was clipped by 2 bases and J by 4 bases, with 12 bases between them. The CDR3 DNA follows: TGTGCCAGCAGTTACGGGGGAGGAGGGTACAATGAGCAGTTCTTC. Translating gives CASSYGGGGYNEQFF.

V gene TRBV5-4 combines with J gene TRBJ2-3; D might be TRBD2 (5 bases). V was trimmed by 0 bases and J by 6 bases, leaving 8 bases between them. The CDR3 is 13 residues long. Per the germline V gene, CDR1 is SGHNT and CDR2 is YYREEE (reference sequence). CDR3 DNA: TGTGCCAGCAGCTTGGGGGAGAGGGATACGCAGTATTTT. As protein: CASSLGERDTQYF.